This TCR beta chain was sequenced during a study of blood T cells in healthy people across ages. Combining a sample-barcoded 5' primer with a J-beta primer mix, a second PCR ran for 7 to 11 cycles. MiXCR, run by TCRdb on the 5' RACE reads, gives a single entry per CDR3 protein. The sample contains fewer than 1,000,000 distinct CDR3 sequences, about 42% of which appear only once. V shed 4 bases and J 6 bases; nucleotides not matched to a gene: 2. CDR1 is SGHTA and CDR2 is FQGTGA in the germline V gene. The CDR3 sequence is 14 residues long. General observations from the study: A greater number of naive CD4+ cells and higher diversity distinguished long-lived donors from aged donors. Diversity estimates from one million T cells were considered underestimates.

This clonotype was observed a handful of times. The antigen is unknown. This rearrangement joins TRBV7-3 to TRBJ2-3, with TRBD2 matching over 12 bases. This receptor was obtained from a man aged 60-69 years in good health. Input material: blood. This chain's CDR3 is CASSSTSGGDTQYF. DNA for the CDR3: TGTGCCAGCAGCTCTACTAGCGGGGGGGATACGCAGTATTTT. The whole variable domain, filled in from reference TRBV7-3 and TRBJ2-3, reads GAGVSQTPSNKVTEKGKYVELRCDPISGHTALYWYRQSLGQGPEFLIYFQGTGAADDSGLPNDRFFAVRPEGSVSTLKIQRTERGDSAVYLCASSSTSGGDTQYFGPGTRLTVL.